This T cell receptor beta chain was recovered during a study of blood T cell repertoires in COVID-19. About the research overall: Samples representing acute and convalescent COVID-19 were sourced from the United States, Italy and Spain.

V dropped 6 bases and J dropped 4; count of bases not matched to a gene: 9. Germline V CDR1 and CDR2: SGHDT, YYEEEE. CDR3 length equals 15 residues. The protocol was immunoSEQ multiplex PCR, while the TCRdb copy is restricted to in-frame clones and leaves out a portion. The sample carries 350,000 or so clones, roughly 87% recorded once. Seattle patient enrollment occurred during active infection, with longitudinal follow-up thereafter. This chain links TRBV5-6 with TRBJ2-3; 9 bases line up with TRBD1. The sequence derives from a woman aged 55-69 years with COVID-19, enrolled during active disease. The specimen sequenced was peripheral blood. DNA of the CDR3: TGTGCCAGCACCCTATCCGGGACAGGGCCAGATACGCAGTATTTT. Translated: CASTLSGTGPDTQYF.